This TCR beta chain was documented in a study of blood T cell repertoires in COVID-19. Across the study: The United States, Italy and Spain were the sources of the acute and convalescent COVID-19 samples. In each case, the material was cDNA or gDNA derived from T cells, B-cell-depleted T cells, or PBMCs.

This clone appeared a few times. The method was immunoSEQ multiplex PCR; TCRdb's version includes in-frame clones alone and lacks a portion of them. The sample records fewer than 65,000 clones, about 90% being singletons. Germline CDR1 and CDR2: DFQATT and SNEGSKA (reference sequence). V was cut by 3 bases and J by 2 bases, with 7 bases left in between. This CDR3 has 12 residues. The TCR comes from a woman aged 55-75 years with active or convalescent COVID-19. The sequenced material came from peripheral blood. The chain links TRBV20-1 to TRBJ1-2; no clear D. CDR3 sequence reads: CSASPLNYGYTF. The CDR3 DNA reads TGCAGTGCTAGTCCGCTAAACTATGGCTACACCTTC.